Sequencing of this T cell receptor beta chain was carried out in a study of T cells in Graves' hyperthyroidism and ophthalmopathy. Study-wide points: In blood, most of the thyroid clonotypes expanded above 0.001 were also present.

CDR3 length: 15 residues. V lost 3 bases to trimming and J lost 5 bases; unmatched junction nucleotides: 7. A patient was excluded if there was uncontrolled infection, other autoimmune disease, pregnancy or lactation. Any symptoms of ophthalmopathy came after the first hyperthyroidism diagnosis, from which the blood sample dates. About this clonotype: The antigen is unknown.

Amplified regions were TCR beta CDR3 sequences from RNA transcripts. The HTBI set primed first-round TCR CDR3 RT-PCR. TCRdb re-analysed the multiplex PCR reads in MiXCR, keeping a single row per CDR3 protein. The sample includes roughly 500,000 distinct CDR3 sequences, about 15% of them seen just once. This receptor was taken from a woman between 25 and 40 years old with Graves' hyperthyroidism that later progressed to Graves' ophthalmopathy. The J gene is TRBJ2-5, the V gene TRBV12-3 or TRBV12-4, with 9 bases that match TRBD2. Sequenced material: blood. CDR3 nucleotide sequence: TGTGCCAGCAGTTTCATAGCGGGAGCCAGGGAGACCCAGTACTTC. It is translated as CASSFIAGARETQYF.